This T cell receptor beta chain was recorded in a study of human T cells and chemical hapten exposure. MiXCR, run by TCRdb on the 5' RACE reads, gives a single entry per CDR3 protein. The repertoire holds 150,000 or so distinct CDR3 sequences, with roughly 4% as singletons. The CDR3 covers 15 residues. CDR1 and CDR2 (germline): MDHEN, SYDVKM. V lost 5 bases and J lost 0; bases outside the gene matches: 5. This clonotype turned up a few times. Blood, whole and unfractionated, served as the source for total RNA extraction. The sequence was obtained from a female donor in good health. This sequence joins TRBV28 and TRBJ1-2, with 8 nucleotides matching TRBD1. CDR3 in DNA: TGTGCCAGCAGTGAGACAGGGGCAACTAACTATGGCTACACCTTC. This sequence encodes CASSETGATNYGYTF.